This TCR beta chain is drawn from a study of shared T cell receptors in the human thymus. Data came from immunoSEQ multiplex PCR; TCRdb stores just in-frame clones and leaves some out. The profile shows some 640,000 clones, 80% to 90% of them singletons. Germline loops: CDR1 MGHDK, CDR2 SYGVNS. The junction had 12 bases not matched to a gene; V was cut back by 0 bases and J by 2 bases. The CDR3 is 18 amino acids. A further study also used this sample, focusing on human thymus T cells.

Sequenced sample: thymocytes. This chain uses TRBV25-1 with TRBJ2-5; the match to TRBD1 covers 7 bases. The TCR was taken from a boy in the first two years of life with a congenital heart defect. CDR3 region: CASSEYYATGALQETQYF. In DNA form, the CDR3 reads TGTGCCAGCAGTGAATACTACGCAACAGGGGCCTTACAAGAGACCCAGTACTTC.